The 12 T cell receptor beta chains below all came from one sample that was sequenced in a study of PD-1 blockade in mismatch repair-deficient tumors. The data were produced by immunoSEQ multiplex PCR, yet TCRdb's version contains in-frame clones alone and is incomplete. The sample lists over 75,000 clones; about 85% were seen once. The material sequenced was peripheral blood, taken 12 weeks after starting pembrolizumab. Source of these receptors: an adult with mismatch repair-deficient cancer.

The chain uses TRBV7-2 and TRBJ1-2, with a weak D call TRBD1 (6 bases). Germline CDR1 and CDR2: SGHTA and FQGNSA. This CDR3 contains 14 residues. V lost 7 bases and J 8 bases, leaving 20 bases between the germline ends. This chain's CDR3 is CASTSSRGRQGYTF. As DNA, the CDR3 is TGTGCCAGCACCTCAAGCCGGGGGCGGCAAGGCTACACCTTC.

The V gene is TRBV5-4, the J gene TRBJ2-1, with D maybe TRBD2 (5 bases). From germline, CDR1 is SGHNT and CDR2 YYREEE (reference sequence). The CDR3 totals 13 residues. V lost 4 bases, J lost 9 bases, and 14 bases lay in between. CDR3 DNA sequence: TGTGCCAGCAGCAAAGACCCCGCGGGTGAGCAGTTCTTC. Amino acid sequence: CASSKDPAGEQFF.

J is TRBJ2-7 and V is TRBV4-1, with 7 bases aligning to TRBD1. CDR3 length equals 14 residues. CDR1 and CDR2 (germline): MGHRA, YSYEKL. Trimming cost V 0 bases and J 5 bases; bases outside gene matches: 4. CDR3 loop: CASSQEQGGHEQYF. The CDR3 DNA reads as TGCGCCAGCAGCCAAGAACAAGGGGGCCACGAGCAGTACTTC.

The V call is TRBV5-1, the J call TRBJ2-3, with 12 positions matching TRBD2. Germline trimming cut 2 bases from V and 1 base from J; bases unmatched to any gene: 2. CDR1 and CDR2 from the germline V gene are SGHRS and YFSETQ. The CDR3 extends over 16 amino acids. The CDR3 sequence is CASSFRLAGGTDTQYF. DNA of the CDR3: TGCGCCAGCAGCTTTAGACTAGCGGGGGGCACAGATACGCAGTATTTT.

V and J are TRBV25-1 and TRBJ1-5, with D possibly matching TRBD1 (6 bases). Trimming shortened V by 5 bases and J by 7 bases, and 12 bases separated the two germline ends. The CDR3 is 13 amino acids. Germline V gene sequence: CDR1 MGHDK, CDR2 SYGVNS. The CDR3 DNA sequence: TGTGCCAGCAGTTCACAGGGTGGACAGCCCCAGCATTTT. This translates into CASSSQGGQPQHF.

This sequence joins TRBV6-6 and TRBJ1-2; a possible D gene is TRBD1 (5 bases). V lost 0 bases and J 6 bases, leaving 11 bases between the germline ends. This CDR3 has 14 amino acids. CDR1 MNHNY and CDR2 SVGAGI come from the germline V gene (reference sequence). CDR3 sequence: CASSYSKGRNGYTF. In nucleotides, the CDR3 is TGTGCCAGCAGTTACTCGAAGGGGAGGAATGGCTACACCTTC.

V and J are TRBV30 and TRBJ1-2; 9 bases fit TRBD1. V lost 5 bases to trimming and J lost 7 bases; unmatched junction nucleotides: 11. Looked up from germline, CDR1 is GTSNPN and CDR2 is SVGIG (reference sequence). The CDR3 consists of 14 residues. CDR3 amino acids: CAWARTGGYFGYTF. The CDR3 bases are TGTGCCTGGGCACGAACAGGGGGCTATTTTGGCTACACCTTC.

The chain employs TRBV7-9 and TRBJ1-5; TRBD1 aligns across 7 bases. Germline CDR1 and CDR2: SEHNR and FQNEAQ (reference sequence). After removal of 5 bases from V and 3 bases from J, the junction contained 10 bases not matched to a gene. The CDR3 spans 16 residues. The CDR3 DNA reads TGTGCCAGCAGCGTATACAGGGGAGACTCCAATCAGCCCCAGCATTTT. This sequence encodes CASSVYRGDSNQPQHF.

The chain has TRBV9 and TRBJ1-1; D gene unclear. Trimming cost V 4 bases and J 1 base, with 17 bases left between them. This CDR3 comprises 16 residues. Germline CDR1 reads SGDLS; CDR2 reads YYNGEE. As DNA, the CDR3 is TGTGCCAGCAGCCCGAAGGTCGTTCCGACGAACACTGAAGCTTTCTTT. Its protein product is CASSPKVVPTNTEAFF.

This clone was observed a few times. V is TRBV6-5 and J is TRBJ1-5; the D gene is possibly TRBD1 (5 bases). V lost 4 bases and J 8 bases, leaving 12 bases between the germline ends. The CDR3 runs 13 residues. CDR1 is MNHEY, CDR2 SVGAGI, per germline. The DNA of the CDR3 is TGTGCCAGCAGTTTGGCGATGGACAAGCCCCAGCATTTT. Its translation is CASSLAMDKPQHF.

The CDR3 region has the DNA TGTGCCAGCAGCCTCAGCGGGAGGGCAAAAAACATTCAGTACTTC. Translating gives CASSLSGRAKNIQYF. This chain connects TRBV7-2 to TRBJ2-4, with 10 bases matching TRBD2. Per the germline V gene, CDR1 is SGHTA and CDR2 is FQGNSA. The CDR3 runs 15 residues. Trimming took 5 bases from V and 4 from J; bases not matched to a gene: 5.

The count of this clone is one. This sequence joins TRBV6-6 and TRBJ2-7; D remains unclear. Looked up from germline, CDR1 is MNHNY and CDR2 is SVGAGI (reference sequence). The CDR3 loop spans 13 amino acids. V lost 5 bases, J lost 4 bases, and 12 bases lay in between. CDR3 amino acids: CASSMQVPYEQYF. DNA of the CDR3: TGTGCCAGCAGTATGCAGGTTCCATACGAGCAGTACTTC.